This section outlines one T cell receptor (beta chain) sequence together with its context. Its antigen remains unknown. The sample belongs to a study of cytomegalovirus exposure and HLA in healthy donors. Findings and limits, study-wide: In all likelihood, a cluster of highly shared sequence variants was a sequencing artifact. In the analysis, some V segments, TRBV6-2 and TRBV6-3 included, were excluded as indistinguishable. TCR beta chains associated with HLA were, in a later analysis, more clonally expanded than equally common others. There were several of the most significant clusters that appeared linked to common viral pathogens in a later analysis.

This CDR3 contains 13 residues. The V segment lost 4 bases and the J segment 7 bases; nucleotides outside the gene matches: 1. Germline V CDR1 and CDR2: KGHSH, LQKENI. The PCR used 60 Vbeta and 13 Jbeta primers. Produced via immunoSEQ multiplex PCR; TCRdb's table is partial and in-frame only. This table lists 55,000 or so clones. V usage is TRBV18 and J usage is TRBJ1-4; 9 nucleotides align to TRBD1. The sample was PBMCs. This TCR came from a woman between 50 and 59 years old in good health and CMV-seropositive. The CDR3, as DNA: TGTGCCAGCTCACAGGGACAGGGTGAAAAACTGTTTTTT. Translated, it gives CASSQGQGEKLFF.